This T cell receptor (beta chain) originates from a study of cytomegalovirus exposure and HLA in healthy donors. In the study overall: An early data release held some 85 million unique TCRs from HLA-typed donors.

As for this clone: Its antigen is undetermined.

PCR involved 60 Vbeta and 13 Jbeta primers. Measured with immunoSEQ multiplex PCR; TCRdb has only the in-frame clones, and not every one. The sample has tens of thousands of clones, around 82% seen once; the top ten hold over 9.5%. Study-level points and caveats: There were 160 or so TCR beta chains listed as cytomegalovirus-associated. Reportedly, a later analysis found an Asian-associated ancestry cluster had fewer N-insertions than the roughly 700-donor mean.

The CDR3 runs to 16 residues. J gave up 6 bases and V 0 bases, and 7 bases lay outside the gene matches. The germline gives CDR1 SGDLS, CDR2 YYNGEE. The specimen sequenced was PBMCs. The V gene is TRBV9, the J gene TRBJ2-4, with 9 bases fitting TRBD1. This clonotype was sampled from a woman under 30 in good health and CMV-seropositive. CDR3 amino acids: CASSVDSTGQGNIQYF. Written as DNA, the CDR3 is TGTGCCAGCAGCGTAGACTCGACGGGACAGGGAAACATTCAGTACTTC.